Sequencing of this TCR beta chain was carried out in a study of blood T cell repertoires in COVID-19. Study-level background: COVID-19 samples, acute and convalescent, were from the United States, Italy and Spain. The cDNA or gDNA used as material had been derived from T cells, B-cell-depleted T cells, or PBMCs.

Trimming stripped 1 base from V and 4 bases from J, with 12 bases between. Germline loops: CDR1 SGHRS, CDR2 YFSETQ. The CDR3 totals 15 residues. Source study methods: Scientists estimated how many nucleated cells there were by amplifying reference gene primers. Sequencing used immunoSEQ multiplex PCR; TCRdb keeps in-frame clones, though not all of them. The V and J calls and the clone size are those of that table, but D and trimming were determined from the DNA. Altogether 250,000 to 350,000 clones are present, roughly 90% being singletons, with the ten largest covering roughly an eighth. Sequencing used peripheral blood. V usage is TRBV5-1 and J usage is TRBJ2-1; tentative D call: TRBD2 (5 bases). This sequence was found in a woman aged 60-75 years with acute or convalescent COVID-19. The CDR3 DNA follows: TGCGCCAGCAGCTTGCCGAGCGGAAATTACAATGAGCAGTTCTTC. Translation: CASSLPSGNYNEQFF.